This is a list of T cell receptor beta chains from one sample in a study of immune characterization of retroperitoneal liposarcoma. TCRdb recomputed calls from the PCR reads with MiXCR, one row per CDR3 protein. The sample lists under 11,000 distinct CDR3 sequences; approximately 28% were seen once. What was sequenced was tumor tissue. These receptors were obtained from a male donor with retroperitoneal liposarcoma. Each CDR3 is given with its conserved first and last residue. D genes are given only for firm matches. Clone size is given for some rows only: seen once, a few or many times, or a class if the clone is expanded.

d_call,clone_size,v_call,j_call,cdr3_aa,cdr3_nt
NA,NA,TRBV6-1,TRBJ2-1,CATGVGTSYNEQFF,TGTGCCACCGGGGTCGGGACTTCGTACAATGAGCAGTTCTTC
TRBD1,few,TRBV10-2,TRBJ2-7,CASLGQGHEQYF,TGCGCCAGCCTTGGACAGGGCCACGAGCAGTACTTC
NA,NA,TRBV7-4,TRBJ1-1,CASSLGVDTEAFF,TGTGCCAGCAGCTTAGGGGTTGACACTGAAGCTTTCTTT
TRBD2,medium-sized,TRBV7-2,TRBJ2-7,CASSLAPTSGKGNEQYF,TGTGCCAGCAGCTTAGCCCCAACTAGCGGGAAAGGGAATGAGCAGTACTTC
NA,few,TRBV6-6,TRBJ1-2,CASSYSIVSSRNYGYTF,TGTGCCAGCAGTTACTCGATAGTATCTTCCAGGAACTATGGCTACACCTTC
NA,medium-sized,TRBV6-1,TRBJ2-5,CASSEYLSETQYF,TGTGCCAGCAGTGAATACTTATCGGAGACCCAGTACTTC
NA,NA,TRBV10-3,TRBJ2-5,CAISESSERETQYF,TGTGCCATCAGTGAGTCGAGCGAGAGAGAGACCCAGTACTTC
TRBD2,NA,TRBV6-1,TRBJ2-5,CASSLGLAGAETQYF,TGTGCCAGCAGTTTGGGACTAGCGGGAGCAGAGACCCAGTACTTC
NA,many,TRBV7-6,TRBJ1-1,CASSLEYYTEAFF,TGTGCCAGCAGCTTAGAGTACTACACTGAAGCTTTCTTT
TRBD2,NA,TRBV6-1,TRBJ2-1,CASSEVGGVYEQFF,TGTGCCAGCAGTGAAGTGGGGGGGGTCTACGAGCAGTTCTTC
NA,NA,TRBV6-1,TRBJ2-3,CASSDDVLGADTQYF,TGTGCCAGCAGTGACGATGTATTGGGTGCGGATACGCAGTATTTT
NA,NA,TRBV6-1,TRBJ1-2,CASSEAGGDYGYTF,TGTGCCAGCAGTGAAGCGGGGGGGGACTATGGCTACACCTTC
TRBD2,many,TRBV7-6,TRBJ2-1,CASSPSGGSLSYEQFF,TGTGCCAGCAGCCCAAGTGGCGGGAGTCTCTCCTACGAGCAGTTCTTC
NA,few,TRBV6-1,TRBJ1-1,CASRNRNTEAFF,TGTGCCAGCAGAAATAGGAACACTGAAGCTTTCTTT
NA,few,TRBV7-6,TRBJ2-1,CASSVGGRRNEQFF,TGTGCCAGCAGCGTTGGAGGCCGTCGCAACGAGCAGTTCTTC
TRBD1,many,TRBV6-1,TRBJ2-1,CASSSRQGSYNEQFF,TGTGCCAGCAGTAGCAGACAGGGCTCCTACAATGAGCAGTTCTTC
TRBD1,few,TRBV10-3,TRBJ2-2,CAVTAGGSNTGELFF,TGTGCCGTTACCGCAGGGGGCTCGAACACCGGGGAGCTGTTTTTT
TRBD2,NA,TRBV6-5,TRBJ2-1,CASSVGTTSSYNEQFF,TGTGCCAGCAGCGTTGGGACTACAAGCTCCTACAATGAGCAGTTCTTC
NA,NA,TRBV6-5,TRBJ2-7,CASREGYGGLNYEQYF,TGTGCCAGCAGGGAGGGGTACGGGGGCCTAAACTACGAGCAGTACTTC
TRBD1,NA,TRBV6-6,TRBJ2-5,CASSPGTGVLRETQYF,TGTGCCAGCAGTCCCGGGACAGGGGTCCTTCGGGAGACCCAGTACTTC
TRBD2,NA,TRBV24-1,TRBJ2-3,CATSDSGTSGFHTQYF,TGTGCCACCAGTGATTCCGGGACTAGCGGGTTCCATACGCAGTATTTT
NA,NA,TRBV6-6,TRBJ2-7,CASSYTGLEQYF,TGTGCCAGCAGTTACACAGGCTTGGAGCAGTACTTC
NA,many,TRBV12-3/TRBV12-4,TRBJ2-7,CASSLQGRGAYEQYF,TGTGCCAGCAGTCTACAGGGCCGAGGGGCTTACGAGCAGTACTTC
NA,medium-sized,TRBV6-4,TRBJ2-2,CASSTGTNTGELFF,TGTGCCAGCAGCACAGGGACTAACACCGGGGAGCTGTTTTTT
NA,few,TRBV7-6,TRBJ1-4,CASGRSALNEKLFF,TGTGCCAGCGGCAGATCAGCGCTTAATGAAAAACTGTTTTTT
NA,few,TRBV6-1,TRBJ1-2,CASRRDPNYGYTF,TGTGCCAGCAGGCGCGACCCTAACTATGGCTACACCTTC
TRBD1,NA,TRBV30,TRBJ2-2,CAWSVLGQGRSGELFF,TGTGCCTGGAGTGTACTAGGACAGGGGCGGTCCGGGGAGCTGTTTTTT
TRBD1,few,TRBV6-6,TRBJ2-5,CASSYSDRGEQYF,TGTGCCAGCAGTTACTCCGACAGGGGTGAGCAGTACTTC
TRBD1,NA,TRBV7-2,TRBJ1-1,CASSRTGVNTEAFF,TGTGCCAGCAGTCGAACAGGGGTGAACACTGAAGCTTTCTTT
NA,few,TRBV6-1,TRBJ2-6,CASSHPDVSGANVLTF,TGTGCCAGCAGTCACCCCGATGTCTCTGGGGCCAACGTCCTGACTTTC
TRBD1,many,TRBV7-8,TRBJ2-1,CASSSIFPGTVQETQFF,TGTGCCAGCAGCTCGATATTCCCCGGGACAGTCCAAGAGACCCAGTTCTTC
NA,many,TRBV12-3/TRBV12-4,TRBJ2-1,CASSLRQLETQFF,TGTGCCAGCAGTTTAAGGCAGCTAGAGACCCAGTTCTTC
NA,NA,TRBV4-1,TRBJ2-7,CASSHFTLNRNEQYF,TGCGCCAGCAGCCACTTTACCCTGAATCGGAACGAGCAGTACTTC
NA,medium-sized,TRBV6-1,TRBJ1-1,CASTSRGMPGEEAFF,TGTGCCAGCACCTCGAGGGGCATGCCAGGGGAGGAAGCTTTCTTT
NA,once,TRBV6-1,TRBJ1-1,CASSPGHSTEAFF,TGTGCCAGCAGCCCGGGACATTCCACTGAAGCTTTCTTT
NA,medium-sized,TRBV6-1,TRBJ2-7,CASSEWVYEQYF,TGTGCCAGCAGTGAATGGGTCTACGAGCAGTACTTC
TRBD2,many,TRBV7-2,TRBJ2-5,CASSTRAGAVHNEQYF,TGTGCCAGCAGCACGAGGGCGGGAGCGGTACACAATGAGCAGTACTTC
TRBD1,NA,TRBV6-1,TRBJ2-5,CASSSQGTGVETQYF,TGTGCCAGCAGTTCCCAAGGGACAGGGGTAGAGACCCAGTACTTC
TRBD1,few,TRBV11-2,TRBJ2-2,CASSGLDRENTGELFF,TGTGCCAGCAGCGGCTTGGACAGGGAAAACACCGGGGAGCTGTTTTTT
TRBD2,many,TRBV6-1,TRBJ2-7,CASSETSGGYNEQYF,TGTGCCAGCAGTGAAACTAGCGGGGGTTACAATGAGCAGTACTTC
TRBD1,medium-sized,TRBV6-1,TRBJ1-5,CAVDRERVQPQHF,TGTGCCGTCGACAGGGAAAGAGTTCAGCCCCAGCATTTT
NA,many,TRBV7-6,TRBJ2-1,CASSTPARLEQFF,TGTGCCAGCAGCACCCCGGCCCGCCTCGAGCAGTTCTTC
TRBD1,medium-sized,TRBV6-1,TRBJ2-7,CASREPGQGVEQYF,TGTGCCAGCAGGGAACCGGGACAGGGAGTCGAGCAGTACTTC
NA,NA,TRBV5-8,TRBJ2-3,CASSLGGDGADTQYF,TGTGCCAGCAGCTTGGGCGGGGATGGCGCAGATACGCAGTATTTT
NA,NA,TRBV6-4,TRBJ1-1,CASSEGERTAAFF,TGTGCCAGCAGTGAGGGGGAGAGGACTGCAGCTTTCTTT
NA,NA,TRBV6-5,TRBJ2-6,CASSLSGLQSSGANVLTF,TGTGCCAGCAGCCTATCGGGACTCCAGAGCTCTGGGGCCAACGTCCTGACTTTC
NA,NA,TRBV7-8,TRBJ1-3,CASSLKATETGNTIYF,TGTGCCAGCAGCTTAAAAGCGACAGAGACTGGAAACACCATATATTTT
NA,medium-sized,TRBV6-1,TRBJ2-1,CASKSASKREQFF,TGTGCCAGCAAAAGCGCCTCTAAGCGGGAGCAGTTCTTC
NA,NA,TRBV7-6,TRBJ2-1,CASSWRYNEQFF,TGTGCCAGCAGCTGGAGGTACAATGAGCAGTTCTTC
NA,medium-sized,TRBV6-1,TRBJ2-5,CASRLNQETQYF,TGTGCCAGCAGGCTGAATCAAGAGACCCAGTACTTC
NA,few,TRBV7-8,TRBJ1-2,CASSLDRANYGYTF,TGTGCCAGCAGCTTAGACAGGGCCAACTATGGCTACACCTTC
NA,many,TRBV27,TRBJ2-7,CASSVQRNRNEQYF,TGTGCCAGCAGCGTGCAAAGGAATCGGAATGAGCAGTACTTC
NA,many,TRBV7-2,TRBJ2-7,CASSRTSSSYNEQYF,TGTGCCAGCAGCCGGACGTCAAGCTCCTACAATGAGCAGTACTTC